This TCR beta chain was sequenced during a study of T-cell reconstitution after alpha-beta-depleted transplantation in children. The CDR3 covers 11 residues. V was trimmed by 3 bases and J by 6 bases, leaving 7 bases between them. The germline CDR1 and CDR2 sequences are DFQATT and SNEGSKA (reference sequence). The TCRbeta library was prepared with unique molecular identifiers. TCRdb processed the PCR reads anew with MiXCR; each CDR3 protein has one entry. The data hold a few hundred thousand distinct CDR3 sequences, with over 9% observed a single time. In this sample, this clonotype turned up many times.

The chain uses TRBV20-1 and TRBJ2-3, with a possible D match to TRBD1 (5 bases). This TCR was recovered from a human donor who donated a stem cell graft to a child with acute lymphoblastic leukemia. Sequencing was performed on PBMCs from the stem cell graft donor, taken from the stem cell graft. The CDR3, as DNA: TGCAGTGCTAGCAGGGCTGATACGCAGTATTTT. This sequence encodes CSASRADTQYF.